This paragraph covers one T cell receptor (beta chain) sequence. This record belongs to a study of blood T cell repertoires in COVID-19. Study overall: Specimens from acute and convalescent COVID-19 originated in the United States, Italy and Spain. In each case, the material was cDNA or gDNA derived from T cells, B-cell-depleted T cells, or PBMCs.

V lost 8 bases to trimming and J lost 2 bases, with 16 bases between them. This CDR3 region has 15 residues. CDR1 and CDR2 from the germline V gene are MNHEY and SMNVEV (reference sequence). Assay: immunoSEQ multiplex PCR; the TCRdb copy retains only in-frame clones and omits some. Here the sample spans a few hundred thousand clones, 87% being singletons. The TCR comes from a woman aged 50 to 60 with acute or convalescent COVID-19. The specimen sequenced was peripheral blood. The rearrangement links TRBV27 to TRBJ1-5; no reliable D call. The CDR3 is CASRSEGIGNQPQHF. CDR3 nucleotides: TGTGCCAGCCGCTCCGAGGGTATTGGCAATCAGCCCCAGCATTTT.